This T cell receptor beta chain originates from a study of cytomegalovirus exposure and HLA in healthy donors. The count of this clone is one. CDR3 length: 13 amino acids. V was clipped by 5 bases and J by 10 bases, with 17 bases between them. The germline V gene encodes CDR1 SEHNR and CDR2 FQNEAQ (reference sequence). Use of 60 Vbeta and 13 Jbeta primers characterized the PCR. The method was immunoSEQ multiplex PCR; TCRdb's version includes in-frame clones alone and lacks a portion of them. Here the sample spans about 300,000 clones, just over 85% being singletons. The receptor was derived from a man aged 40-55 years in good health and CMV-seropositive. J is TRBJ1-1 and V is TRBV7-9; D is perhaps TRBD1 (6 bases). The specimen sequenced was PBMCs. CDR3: CASSPAGADGAFF. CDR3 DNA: TGTGCCAGCAGCCCGGCGGGGGCCGACGGAGCTTTCTTT.